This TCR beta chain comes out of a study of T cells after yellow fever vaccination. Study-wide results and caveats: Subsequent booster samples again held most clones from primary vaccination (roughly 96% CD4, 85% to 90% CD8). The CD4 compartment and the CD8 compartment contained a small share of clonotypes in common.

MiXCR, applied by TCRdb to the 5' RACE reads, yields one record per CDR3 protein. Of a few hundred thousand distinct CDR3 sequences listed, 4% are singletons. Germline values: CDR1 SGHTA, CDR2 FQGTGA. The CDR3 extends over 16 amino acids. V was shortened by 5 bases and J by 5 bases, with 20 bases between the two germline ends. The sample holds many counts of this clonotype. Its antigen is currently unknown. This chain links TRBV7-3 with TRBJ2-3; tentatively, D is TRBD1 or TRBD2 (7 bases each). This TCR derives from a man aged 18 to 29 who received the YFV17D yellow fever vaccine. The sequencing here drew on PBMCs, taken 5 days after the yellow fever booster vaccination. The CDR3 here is CASSPQDTGEGDTQYF. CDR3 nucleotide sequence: TGTGCCAGCAGCCCTCAGGACACAGGGGAGGGAGATACGCAGTATTTT.